A selection of T cell receptor beta chains follows, all from one sample in a study of blood T cell repertoires in COVID-19. This table comes from immunoSEQ multiplex PCR, and its TCRdb copy is limited to in-frame clones, with some not included. The sample contains fewer than 450,000 clones, 90% of which appear only once. The material sequenced was PBMCs or T cells enriched from blood (not recorded which). These receptors all stem from a man between 18 and 35 years old who had recovered from COVID-19. The CDR3 runs from the conserved cysteine through the conserved F or W. The order of the fields is J gene, D gene, V gene, clone size, CDR3 protein, CDR3 DNA. D genes are given only for firm matches. Expanded clones are given a class, and other clones once, few, many or no size at all.

>TRBJ2-2|NA|TRBV11-2|NA
CASSLWPDSNTGELFF
TGTGCCAGCAGCTTATGGCCGGACTCGAACACCGGGGAGCTGTTTTTT
>TRBJ1-4|NA|TRBV2|NA
CASSERGQTNEKLFF
TGTGCCAGCAGTGAAAGGGGCCAGACTAATGAAAAACTGTTTTTT
>TRBJ1-2|TRBD1|TRBV10-3|NA
CAITGEPLFGYTF
TGTGCCATTACAGGGGAGCCCCTATTTGGCTACACCTTC
>TRBJ1-6|NA|TRBV5-1|NA
CASSLDREGSPLHF
TGCGCCAGCAGCTTGGACAGGGAGGGTTCACCCCTCCACTTT
>TRBJ2-7|TRBD2|TRBV7-9|NA
CASSLGAAGGILHF
TGTGCCAGCAGCTTAGGAGCAGCGGGGGGGATCTTACACTTC
>TRBJ2-1|TRBD2|TRBV4-2|NA
CASSQALGLAGYNEQFF
TGTGCCAGCAGCCAAGCTCTGGGCCTAGCGGGTTACAATGAGCAGTTCTTC
>TRBJ1-2|NA|TRBV5-4|NA
CASSLGRGSNYGYTF
TGTGCCAGCAGCTTGGGGAGGGGCTCTAACTATGGCTACACCTTC
>TRBJ1-1|TRBD1|TRBV28|few
CASRGRDSFLLLRASGTEAFF
TGTGCCAGCAGGGGTCGGGACAGTTTTCTTCTCTTGAGGGCTTCGGGCACTGAAGCTTTCTTT
>TRBJ1-1|NA|TRBV28|NA
CASKTRGNTEAFF
TGTGCCAGCAAAACAAGGGGGAACACTGAAGCTTTCTTT
>TRBJ2-2|NA|TRBV5-1|NA
CASSNEGNGELFF
TGCGCCAGCAGTAATGAGGGCAACGGGGAGCTGTTTTTT
>TRBJ1-2|TRBD1|TRBV19|NA
CASRRDRDYGYTF
TGTGCCAGTAGGCGGGACAGGGACTATGGCTACACCTTC
>TRBJ2-7|NA|TRBV3-1/TRBV3-2|NA
CASSQDLEADQYF
TGTGCCAGCAGCCAAGATCTTGAGGCAGATCAGTACTTC
>TRBJ2-2|NA|TRBV5-1|NA
CASSLQGGDTGELFF
TGCGCCAGCAGCTTGCAGGGTGGTGACACCGGGGAGCTGTTTTTT
>TRBJ2-7|NA|TRBV28|NA
CASSSRTRFYEQYF
TGTGCCAGCAGTTCTCGGACTCGGTTCTACGAGCAGTACTTC
>TRBJ1-1|TRBD1|TRBV9|NA
CASSNLEGALVEAFF
TGTGCCAGCAGCAACCTAGAGGGGGCCCTCGTGGAAGCTTTCTTT
>TRBJ1-5|NA|TRBV27|once
CASSFGDSNQPQHF
TGTGCCAGCAGTTTCGGGGACTCCAATCAGCCCCAGCATTTT
>TRBJ2-2|NA|TRBV19|NA
CASSTGNPGELFF
TGTGCCAGTAGTACAGGGAATCCCGGGGAGCTGTTTTTT
>TRBJ1-5|TRBD1|TRBV18|NA
CASSPVPWTGGQPQHF
TGTGCCAGCTCACCCGTCCCGTGGACAGGAGGGCAGCCCCAGCATTTT
>TRBJ1-2|NA|TRBV10-3|NA
CAISENSGYTF
TGTGCCATCAGTGAAAACAGCGGCTACACCTTC
>TRBJ1-2|NA|TRBV5-3|few
CARSSFERDGYTF
TGTGCCAGAAGCTCGTTCGAGCGCGATGGCTACACCTTC
>TRBJ2-4|NA|TRBV19|NA
CASSIYWTATKNIQYF
TGTGCCAGTAGTATTTATTGGACAGCCACTAAAAACATTCAGTACTTC
>TRBJ2-3|TRBD2|TRBV7-6|once
CASSLGGTSFTQYF
TGTGCCAGCAGCTTAGGCGGGACTAGCTTTACGCAGTATTTT
>TRBJ2-6|NA|TRBV5-4|NA
CASSFSVSGANVLTF
TGTGCCAGCAGCTTTTCCGTCTCTGGGGCCAACGTCCTGACTTTC
>TRBJ2-7|TRBD2|TRBV10-1|NA
CASSESIAGGPEQYF
TGCGCCAGCAGTGAGTCGATAGCGGGAGGCCCCGAGCAGTACTTC
>TRBJ2-2|TRBD1|TRBV5-1|NA
CASGPGGQVTGELFF
TGCGCCAGCGGCCCAGGGGGACAAGTGACCGGGGAGCTGTTTTTT
>TRBJ1-2|NA|TRBV5-4|NA
CASTLDSYGYTF
TGTGCCAGCACCCTCGACAGCTATGGCTACACCTTC
>TRBJ1-2|NA|TRBV12-3/TRBV12-4|NA
CASSLPPDGYTF
TGTGCCAGCAGTTTACCCCCGGATGGCTACACCTTC
>TRBJ2-4|TRBD1|TRBV5-1|NA
CASSLGYRGTGVTAKNIQYF
TGCGCCAGCAGCTTGGGATATAGGGGGACAGGGGTTACGGCCAAAAACATTCAGTACTTC
>TRBJ1-1|TRBD1|TRBV11-2|NA
CASRTGANTEAFF
TGTGCCAGCAGGACAGGGGCGAACACTGAAGCTTTCTTT
>TRBJ1-5|TRBD1|TRBV28|few
CASEDRDYSNQPQHF
TGTGCCAGCGAGGACAGGGATTATAGCAATCAGCCCCAGCATTTT
>TRBJ2-5|NA|TRBV28|NA
CASSYRTPETQYF
TGTGCCAGCAGTTATAGAACTCCAGAGACCCAGTACTTC
>TRBJ1-1|TRBD1|TRBV3-1/TRBV3-2|NA
CASSQVSDRDIAFF
TGTGCCAGCAGCCAAGTGTCGGACAGGGATATAGCTTTCTTT
>TRBJ1-1|NA|TRBV4-1|NA
CASSQDAGAYTEAFF
TGCGCCAGCAGCCAAGATGCGGGGGCATACACTGAAGCTTTCTTT
>TRBJ2-1|TRBD2|TRBV5-8|NA
CASSAGLAFYNEQFF
TGTGCCAGCAGCGCGGGACTAGCGTTCTACAATGAGCAGTTCTTC
>TRBJ1-5|TRBD1|TRBV27|NA
CASRRDRGQQPQHF
TGTGCCAGCAGGCGGGACAGGGGTCAGCAGCCCCAGCATTTT
>TRBJ1-1|NA|TRBV4-1|NA
CASSQGRGMVNTEAFF
TGCGCCAGCAGCCAAGGCCGGGGGATGGTGAACACTGAAGCTTTCTTT
>TRBJ2-7|TRBD1|TRBV18|NA
CASSPETGWAYEQYF
TGTGCCAGCTCACCAGAGACAGGGTGGGCCTACGAGCAGTACTTC
>TRBJ2-7|NA|TRBV2|once
CASRRGLPYEQYF
TGTGCCAGCAGAAGGGGTCTGCCCTACGAGCAGTACTTC
>TRBJ2-7|TRBD1|TRBV7-9|NA
CASSLGFGTGAYEQYF
TGTGCCAGCAGCTTAGGATTTGGGACAGGGGCCTACGAGCAGTACTTC
>TRBJ1-2|TRBD1|TRBV7-2|NA
CASSLGLATGGGGYTF
TGTGCCAGCAGCTTAGGTCTGGCGACAGGGGGTGGCGGCTACACCTTC
>TRBJ1-3|NA|TRBV18|NA
CASSGGLSSGNTIYF
TGTGCCAGCTCGGGAGGACTTAGCTCTGGAAACACCATATATTTT
>TRBJ2-3|NA|TRBV27|NA
CASSLRTRDTQYF
TGTGCCAGCAGTCTTCGAACTAGGGATACGCAGTATTTT
>TRBJ1-2|NA|TRBV18|NA
CASSPTPSGYGYTF
TGTGCCAGCTCACCGACCCCTTCGGGCTATGGCTACACCTTC
>TRBJ1-2|NA|TRBV3-1/TRBV3-2|NA
CASSPPFKGAGYTF
TGTGCCAGCAGCCCCCCCTTCAAGGGAGCCGGCTACACCTTC
>TRBJ2-1|TRBD2|TRBV9|NA
CASSELAGGYNEQFF
TGTGCCAGCAGCGAACTAGCGGGAGGGTACAATGAGCAGTTCTTC
>TRBJ2-1|TRBD2|TRBV10-3|NA
CAISQKTSGSYNEQFF
TGTGCCATCAGTCAAAAAACTAGCGGGAGCTACAATGAGCAGTTCTTC
>TRBJ2-7|TRBD2|TRBV3-1/TRBV3-2|NA
CASSQVRGLAGGRYEQYF
TGTGCCAGCAGCCAAGTAAGGGGACTAGCGGGAGGCCGCTACGAGCAGTACTTC
>TRBJ2-2|NA|TRBV24-1|once
CATSGGAGELFF
TGTGCCACCAGTGGCGGGGCCGGGGAGCTGTTTTTT
>TRBJ2-1|NA|TRBV12-3/TRBV12-4|NA
CASSLAKRGEQFF
TGTGCCAGCAGTTTAGCAAAGCGAGGTGAGCAGTTCTTC
>TRBJ1-1|NA|TRBV5-1|NA
CASSLSGGVTEAFF
TGCGCCAGCAGCTTGTCCGGGGGGGTAACTGAAGCTTTCTTT
>TRBJ2-4|NA|TRBV7-9|once
CASSLASRTLIGDIQYF
TGTGCCAGCAGCCTAGCTTCCAGGACACTTATTGGGGACATTCAGTACTTC
>TRBJ1-1|NA|TRBV28|NA
CASSSPGRNTEAFF
TGTGCCAGCAGTTCCCCCGGGAGGAACACTGAAGCTTTCTTT
>TRBJ2-1|TRBD2|TRBV29-1|NA
CSGNAGVPYNEQFF
TGCAGCGGCAACGCGGGGGTGCCCTACAATGAGCAGTTCTTC
>TRBJ2-7|NA|TRBV27|NA
CASSPTGYSYEQYF
TGTGCCAGCAGTCCCACAGGGTACTCCTACGAGCAGTACTTC
>TRBJ2-2|TRBD2|TRBV5-4|NA
CASSRGLAGTANTGELFF
TGTGCCAGCAGCCGGGGACTAGCGGGGACCGCGAACACCGGGGAGCTGTTTTTT
>TRBJ1-6|TRBD1|TRBV7-2|NA
CASSLVGQNSPLHF
TGTGCCAGCAGCTTAGTGGGACAGAACTCACCCCTCCACTTT
>TRBJ1-1|NA|TRBV18|NA
CASSRGGGPEAFF
TGTGCCAGCTCCCGAGGCGGGGGCCCTGAAGCTTTCTTT